These 19 T cell receptor beta chains originate from one sample sequenced in a study of vaccination and CD4 T cells after COVID-19. Cultured CD4+ T-cell DNA underwent Oncomine TCR Beta short-read sequencing. TCRdb re-analysed the PCR reads in MiXCR, keeping a single row per CDR3 protein. The sample carries about 19,000 distinct CDR3 sequences, approximately 37% recorded once. Their cognate antigens are unknown. The treatment denotes: roughly 10-day PBMC culture with coronavirus spike peptide pools or control peptides (ViraFEST assay). The sequencing input was cultured CD4+ T cells from blood. These receptors came from a human donor with COVID-19.

V gene TRBV11-2 combines with J gene TRBJ1-2; no definite D call. Trimming pared 1 base from V and 6 bases from J, leaving 12 bases between. Looked up from germline, CDR1 is SGHAT and CDR2 is FQNNGV. The CDR3 has 14 residues. The CDR3 protein is CASSLGLDLNGYTF. The DNA of the CDR3 is TGTGCCAGCAGCTTAGGTCTGGATTTAAATGGCTACACCTTC.

The chain has TRBV19 and TRBJ1-2; the D is unclear. The CDR3 has 17 residues. Germline lookup yields CDR1 LNHDA and CDR2 SQIVND (reference sequence). Between the trimmed V and J ends, which lost 3 bases and 3 bases, there was a span of 20 bases. The CDR3: CASSIAGTPGPHYGYTF. The CDR3 region has the DNA TGTGCCAGTAGTATCGCCGGAACTCCGGGCCCGCACTATGGCTACACCTTC.

This clonotype has just a few counts. The chain joins TRBV7-8 to TRBJ1-2, with D tentatively TRBD1 (5 bases). Per germline, CDR1 SGHVS and CDR2 FQNEAQ. This CDR3 contains 12 residues. V lost 2 bases, J lost 5 bases, and 6 bases lay in between. CDR3 sequence reads: CASSLPGYGYTF. In DNA form, the CDR3 reads TGTGCCAGCAGCTTACCAGGGTATGGCTACACCTTC.

The J gene is TRBJ2-5, the V gene TRBV19; a possible D gene is TRBD1 (7 bases). V dropped 5 bases and J dropped 5 bases, with 15 bases sitting between them. CDR3 size: 14 residues. In germline, CDR1 is LNHDA, CDR2 SQIVND (reference sequence). The CDR3 nucleotides are TGTGCCAGTAGTGTTCAGGGGGGCTGGGAGACCCAGTACTTC. Translation: CASSVQGGWETQYF.

V gene TRBV27 combines with J gene TRBJ1-6; 10 bases align to TRBD1. The CDR3 consists of 15 residues. V lost 7 bases to trimming and J lost 2 bases; unmatched junction nucleotides: 2. CDR1 is MNHEY and CDR2 is SMNVEV in the germline V gene (reference sequence). CDR3 in amino acids: CASKGTGAYNSPLHF. The DNA for the CDR3 is TGTGCCAGCAAAGGGACAGGGGCCTATAATTCACCCCTCCACTTT.

This clonotype turned up a few times. The chain recombines TRBV10-1 with TRBJ1-2; D uncertain. Germline V CDR1 and CDR2: WNHNN, SYGVQD (reference sequence). The CDR3 consists of 13 residues. The V end lost 6 bases, the J end lost 8 bases, and 16 bases lay between the germline ends. The CDR3 DNA reads as TGCGCCAGCAGCGAGAGAACCAGGAGCGGCTACACCTTC. Protein: CASSERTRSGYTF.

The chain couples TRBV2 to TRBJ2-1; 7 nucleotides agree with TRBD2. This CDR3 is built from 16 residues. J lost 3 bases, V lost 6 bases, and 11 bases had no gene match. Germline values: CDR1 SNHLY, CDR2 FYNNEI. In nucleotides, the CDR3 is TGTGCCAGCAGACAAAGCGGGGTCGACTTCTACAATGAGCAGTTCTTC. This gives the protein CASRQSGVDFYNEQFF.

In this sample, this clonotype turned up a few times. This chain uses TRBV25-1 with TRBJ2-5; 8 bases are shared with TRBD1. The CDR3 contains 13 residues. The V and J ends lost 5 bases and 5 bases, in that order; junction bases with no gene match: 4. Germline V gene lookup returns CDR1 MGHDK and CDR2 SYGVNS. In nucleotides, the CDR3 is TGTGCCAGCAGTCCTACAGGGGGGGAGACCCAGTACTTC. Its translation is CASSPTGGETQYF.

The chain carries TRBV29-1 and TRBJ2-7, with TRBD2 matching 7 bases. Germline values: CDR1 SQVTM, CDR2 ANQGSEA. V was pared by 6 bases and J by 0 bases, with 8 bases of the junction left unmatched. CDR3 length: 14 residues. In nucleotides, the CDR3 is TGCAGCGTGCATTGGGGGGGACCCTCCTACGAGCAGTACTTC. The encoded protein is CSVHWGGPSYEQYF.

This clonotype showed up just a few times. J is TRBJ2-5 and V is TRBV5-1; 9 bases line up with TRBD2. J gave up 5 bases and V 1 base, and 6 bases lay outside the gene matches. CDR1 is SGHRS, CDR2 YFSETQ, per germline. The CDR3 runs 15 residues. The CDR3 here is CASSLRGGAWETQYF. The CDR3 DNA follows: TGCGCCAGCAGCTTGCGCGGGGGGGCTTGGGAGACCCAGTACTTC.

The chain joins TRBV21-1 to TRBJ1-2; the table names TRBD1, a call not compared with the DNA. TRBV21-1 is noted as a pseudogene. The CDR3 is 15 residues long. CDR3 protein: CASSKTGQPDYGYTF. The CDR3 region has the DNA TGTGCCAGCAGCAAAACCGGACAGCCAGACTATGGCTACACCTTC.

This sequence joins TRBV24-1 and TRBJ1-5, with 8 bases lining up with TRBD1. CDR1 and CDR2 from the germline V gene are KGHDR and SFDVKD. V trimming: 8 bases; J trimming: 5 bases; junction bases outside the gene matches: 13. The CDR3 runs to 16 residues. The chain's CDR3 is CATKPTGGSPHQPQHF. For the CDR3, the DNA is TGTGCCACCAAGCCAACAGGGGGATCCCCGCATCAGCCCCAGCATTTT.

This chain connects TRBV7-2 to TRBJ2-3; TRBD2 might be the D (7 bases). CDR3 size: 15 residues. V was cut by 5 bases and J by 1 base, with 13 bases left in between. In germline, CDR1 is SGHTA, CDR2 FQGNSA. Here the CDR3 reads CASSPGGTRTDTQYF. The CDR3 region has the DNA TGTGCCAGCAGCCCCGGGGGGACACGCACAGATACGCAGTATTTT.

This chain links TRBV4-2 with TRBJ1-4; maybe TRBD1 (5 bases). V lost 4 bases and J lost 2, with 11 bases in between. The germline gives CDR1 LGHNA, CDR2 YNFKEQ. CDR3 size: 15 residues. For the CDR3, the DNA is TGTGCCAGCAGCCCGGGGGGGGGTACTAATGAAAAACTGTTTTTT. Its translation is CASSPGGGTNEKLFF.

This clonotype was seen a few times. The chain recombines TRBV5-4 with TRBJ1-1; TRBD1 might be the D (5 bases). This CDR3 comprises 14 residues. The V end lost 4 bases, the J end lost 3 bases, and 13 bases lay between the germline ends. Per the germline V gene, CDR1 is SGHNT and CDR2 is YYREEE (reference sequence). The DNA for the CDR3 is TGTGCCAGCAGCCCACCCTCGGGGGACACTGAAGCTTTCTTT. Encoded protein: CASSPPSGDTEAFF.

The chain employs TRBV19 and TRBJ1-4; the D is unclear. This CDR3 comprises 14 residues. From germline, CDR1 is LNHDA and CDR2 SQIVND (reference sequence). The V gene lost 9 bases and the J gene lost 0 bases, with 11 bases spanning the gap. CDR3 amino acids: CASTRRSTNEKLFF. CDR3 nucleotides: TGTGCCAGCACTCGGAGATCAACTAATGAAAAACTGTTTTTT.

The chain links TRBV5-4 to TRBJ1-2; D is possibly TRBD1 (5 bases). Per germline, CDR1 SGHNT and CDR2 YYREEE (reference sequence). This CDR3 is built from 15 residues. V was cut by 0 bases and J by 6 bases, with 15 bases left in between. CDR3 DNA sequence: TGTGCCAGCAGCTTGGTCTTCGGGGGTCAGGATGGCTACACCTTC. Protein product: CASSLVFGGQDGYTF.

This clonotype was detected a few times. This chain uses TRBV7-8 with TRBJ2-7; TRBD1 or TRBD2 may be the D gene (6 bases each). With 3 bases removed from V and 1 base from J, the gap between germline ends came to 13 bases. The CDR3 covers 15 residues. The V gene's germline CDR1 is SGHVS and CDR2 FQNEAQ. The CDR3 DNA sequence: TGTGCCAGCAGCTTCAGGGGACTTGCTTCCTACGAGCAGTACTTC. Protein: CASSFRGLASYEQYF.

This clonotype is labeled medium-sized. V usage is TRBV6-1 and J usage is TRBJ1-2; no clear D. Per the germline V gene, CDR1 is MNHNS and CDR2 is SASEGT. The CDR3 runs to 13 residues. V lost 2 bases to trimming and J lost 7 bases, with 11 bases between them. CDR3 region: CASSEMGSGGYTF. The CDR3, as DNA: TGTGCCAGCAGTGAAATGGGTAGTGGTGGCTACACCTTC.